These 30 T cell receptor beta chains were all obtained from the same sample, sequenced in a study of identifying expanded T cells in peripheral blood. Sequencing was performed with immunoSEQ multiplex PCR; in TCRdb, only in-frame clones are kept and a portion is missing. The data contain 90,000 to 100,000 clones, 88% of them seen just once; the ten biggest clones take up 4.5% to 7%. Input material: blood. These receptors originate from a person aged 18-70 years in good health.

V usage is TRBV7-8 and J usage is TRBJ1-1, with TRBD1 identical over 8 bases. CDR1 is SGHVS and CDR2 is FQNEAQ in the germline V gene. CDR3 length: 13 residues. Trimming cost V 3 bases and J 3 bases; bases outside gene matches: 0. The CDR3, as DNA: TGTGCCAGCAGCTTGACAGGGGACACTGAAGCTTTCTTT. This codes for CASSLTGDTEAFF.

This clone was observed once. This chain links TRBV18 with TRBJ2-2; a weak D match, TRBD2 (6 bases). The V and J ends lost 4 bases and 4 bases respectively, with 16 bases between them. This CDR3 contains 16 residues. Germline CDR1 is KGHSH and CDR2 is LQKENI. CDR3 in amino acids: CASSRPAGGATGELFF. DNA for the CDR3: TGTGCCAGCTCACGGCCCGCCGGCGGGGCCACCGGGGAGCTGTTTTTT.

This clone was observed a few times. The gene calls are TRBV6-5 and TRBJ2-1; TRBD2 aligns across 14 bases. The V segment lost 6 bases and the J segment 10 bases; nucleotides outside the gene matches: 2. Germline loops: CDR1 MNHEY, CDR2 SVGAGI. The CDR3 runs to 13 residues. In DNA, the CDR3 is TGTGCCAGCAGGGGACTAGCGGGAGACGAGCAGTTCTTC. Translating it yields CASRGLAGDEQFF.

This clone was observed once. The chain recombines TRBV13 with TRBJ2-1, with TRBD2 matching over 12 bases. Germline-derived CDR1 and CDR2 are PRHDT and FYEKMQ (reference sequence). This CDR3 contains 15 residues. V was clipped by 5 bases and J by 6 bases; unmatched bases: 5. CDR3 nucleotide sequence: TGTGCCAGCAGCCGACGGACTAGCGGGGCCAATGAGCAGTTCTTC. Its protein is CASSRRTSGANEQFF.

The V and J genes are TRBV5-5 and TRBJ2-7; D unresolved. Deletions cut 2 bases from V and 2 bases from J, with 11 bases between. Germline V lookup: CDR1 SGHKS, CDR2 YYEKEE (reference sequence). This CDR3 has 14 residues. CDR3 residues: CASSFSHIPYEQYF. The CDR3 nucleotides are TGTGCCAGCAGCTTCTCCCACATCCCCTACGAGCAGTACTTC.

This CDR3 is CSVEGGDFIYNEQFF. The DNA of the CDR3 is TGCAGCGTTGAAGGGGGGGACTTCATATACAATGAGCAGTTCTTC. This chain connects TRBV29-1 to TRBJ2-1; tentative D call: TRBD2 (6 bases). This CDR3 is built from 15 residues. Trimming took off 1 base at V and 4 bases at J, with 14 bases between the two ends. In germline, CDR1 is SQVTM, CDR2 ANQGSEA.

V is TRBV13 and J is TRBJ2-7; 8 bases are shared with TRBD1. The CDR3 spans 15 residues. The V gene end was trimmed by 3 bases and the J gene end by 7 bases; junction bases not matched to a gene: 11. In germline, CDR1 is PRHDT, CDR2 FYEKMQ (reference sequence). CDR3 sequence reads: CASSFGQGLAKEQYF. CDR3 sequence (DNA): TGTGCCAGCAGCTTCGGACAGGGACTTGCCAAAGAGCAGTACTTC.

The V gene is TRBV10-3, the J gene TRBJ1-1; 7 bases fit TRBD1. CDR1 is ENHRY and CDR2 is SYGVKD in the germline V gene. The CDR3 totals 13 residues. J lost 3 bases, V lost 7 bases, and 5 bases had no gene match. This CDR3 is CAITRQGDTEAFF. Here the CDR3 DNA reads TGTGCCATCACCCGACAGGGTGACACTGAAGCTTTCTTT.

The rearrangement links TRBV19 to TRBJ1-1, with D perhaps matching TRBD1 (6 bases). The CDR3 contains 14 residues. V was shortened by 2 bases and J by 5 bases, with 12 bases between the two germline ends. From germline, CDR1 is LNHDA and CDR2 SQIVND (reference sequence). CDR3 DNA sequence: TGTGCCAGTAGTATAAACAGGGTTGTAACTGAAGCTTTCTTT. It translates to CASSINRVVTEAFF.

This clone came up once. The rearrangement uses TRBV18 and TRBJ2-1; D unresolved. The CDR3 extends over 12 amino acids. Between the trimmed V and J ends, which lost 3 bases and 6 bases, there was a span of 6 bases. Germline CDR1 KGHSH, CDR2 LQKENI. CDR3 DNA sequence: TGTGCCAGCTCACCCTCAGGCAATGAGCAGTTCTTC. Translating it yields CASSPSGNEQFF.

The table lists this clone with a few counts. CDR3 in amino acids: CASSQEPVGAGRSGANVLTF. In DNA, the CDR3 is TGCGCCAGCAGCCAAGAACCGGTGGGGGCCGGGCGATCTGGGGCCAACGTCCTGACTTTC. V and J are TRBV4-3 and TRBJ2-6; a possible D gene is TRBD1 (6 bases). The germline gives CDR1 LGHNA, CDR2 YSLEER. This CDR3 has 20 residues. The V end was cut by 0 bases, the J end by 1 base, with 19 bases between.

V usage is TRBV11-2 and J usage is TRBJ2-2; D not certain. This CDR3 contains 12 residues. V lost 1 base, J lost 8 bases, and 5 bases lay in between. CDR1 and CDR2 (germline): SGHAT, FQNNGV. CDR3 DNA: TGTGCCAGCAGCTTAGGCTTTGGGGAGCTGTTTTTT. Translating it yields CASSLGFGELFF.

The rearrangement links TRBV7-9 to TRBJ2-1, with 8 bases identical to TRBD2. Germline assignment: CDR1 SEHNR and CDR2 FQNEAQ (reference sequence). There are 19 residues in the CDR3. V shed 5 bases and J 0 bases; nucleotides not matched to a gene: 15. Written as DNA, the CDR3 is TGTGCCAGCAGCAAAACTCCATTTACCAGCGGGAGCTCCTACAATGAGCAGTTCTTC. Its protein is CASSKTPFTSGSSYNEQFF. The variable domain in full, with the rest retrieved from reference TRBV7-9 and TRBJ2-1, is DTGVSQNPRHKITKRGQNVTFRCDPISEHNRLYWYRQTLGQGPEFLTYFQNEAQLEKSRLLSDRFSAERPKGSFSTLEIQRTEQGDSAMYLCASSKTPFTSGSSYNEQFFGPGTRLTVL.

This clone was counted between two and nine times. This sequence joins TRBV4-1 and TRBJ1-5, with D maybe TRBD1 (6 bases). V gave up 3 bases and J gave up 4 bases, with 10 bases separating them. This CDR3 contains 14 residues. Germline CDR1 is MGHRA and CDR2 is YSYEKL. DNA for the CDR3: TGCGCCAGCAGCCAGGAGGACAGAAATCAGCCCCAGCATTTT. Encoded protein: CASSQEDRNQPQHF.

The chain combines TRBV10-3 with TRBJ2-1; a possible D gene is TRBD2 (6 bases). This CDR3 comprises 14 residues. V was trimmed by 4 bases and J by 7 bases, leaving 14 bases between them. In germline, CDR1 is ENHRY, CDR2 SYGVKD. The CDR3 loop is CAISGTGTQNEQFF. The CDR3 bases are TGTGCCATCAGTGGGACCGGGACTCAAAATGAGCAGTTCTTC.

The genes are TRBV7-9 and TRBJ2-7, with D tentatively TRBD1 (5 bases). CDR3 length: 12 residues. The V gene lost 3 bases and the J gene lost 7 bases, with 10 bases spanning the gap. The germline gives CDR1 SEHNR, CDR2 FQNEAQ (reference sequence). CDR3 bases: TGTGCCAGCAGCTTTGCAGGGAAGGAGCAGTACTTC. Translation gives CASSFAGKEQYF.

The J gene is TRBJ2-4, the V gene TRBV13; D possibly matches TRBD1 or TRBD2 (5 bases each). The CDR3 sequence is 14 residues long. V lost 3 bases to trimming and J lost 2 bases, with 8 bases between them. Germline CDR1 is PRHDT and CDR2 is FYEKMQ (reference sequence). This CDR3 reads CASSFKGPKNIQYF. The CDR3 coding sequence is TGTGCCAGCAGCTTTAAGGGACCCAAAAACATTCAGTACTTC.

J is TRBJ1-1 and V is TRBV5-1; possible D gene TRBD1, 5 bases. Germline-derived CDR1 and CDR2 are SGHRS and YFSETQ. This CDR3 has 16 amino acids. The V and J ends lost 3 bases and 4 bases respectively, with 19 bases between them. The CDR3 sequence: CASSSFFGAGFTEAFF. CDR3 DNA sequence: TGCGCCAGCAGCTCATTCTTTGGGGCAGGATTCACTGAAGCTTTCTTT.

The chain carries TRBV7-9 and TRBJ2-7, with 11 positions matching TRBD2. Germline loops: CDR1 SEHNR, CDR2 FQNEAQ (reference sequence). CDR3 size: 15 residues. V gave up 5 bases and J gave up 3 bases; unmatched junction bases: 6. The CDR3 region has the DNA TGTGCCAGCAGCCCCGTTGGGACTAGCGGCTACGAGCAGTACTTC. Its translation is CASSPVGTSGYEQYF.

The chain is built from TRBV5-4 and TRBJ1-2, with D hard to call. The V gene lost 4 bases and the J gene lost 6 bases, with 16 bases spanning the gap. The CDR3 is 14 residues long. Germline CDR1 is SGHNT and CDR2 is YYREEE (reference sequence). CDR3 sequence reads: CASSPSSRPHGYTF. CDR3 in DNA: TGTGCCAGCAGCCCGTCGTCTCGCCCCCATGGCTACACCTTC.

The chain joins TRBV6-5 to TRBJ1-2, with unresolved D. Germline V gene lookup returns CDR1 MNHEY and CDR2 SVGAGI. V was trimmed by 2 bases and J by 2 bases, leaving 12 bases between them. The CDR3 sequence is 15 residues long. Here the CDR3 DNA reads TGTGCCAGCAGTTACGAACCGGGGAAGAACTATGGCTACACCTTC. Translated: CASSYEPGKNYGYTF.

The rearrangement links TRBV21-1 to TRBJ1-3. TRBV21-1 constitutes a pseudogene. The CDR3 has 15 amino acids. As DNA, the CDR3 is TGTGCCAGCAATCTTAGGGGGGGCGCTGGAAACACCATATATTTT. Translating gives CASNLRGGAGNTIYF.

The genes are TRBV30 and TRBJ1-1; weak D call: TRBD1 (5 bases). Trimming took off 4 bases at V and 0 bases at J, with 24 bases between the two ends. The CDR3 extends over 18 amino acids. Germline values: CDR1 GTSNPN, CDR2 SVGIG (reference sequence). The CDR3 sequence is CAWTTPRTIRRMNTEAFF. The CDR3 coding sequence is TGTGCCTGGACCACTCCTCGGACAATCAGGCGGATGAACACTGAAGCTTTCTTT.

The V and J genes are TRBV29-1 and TRBJ2-1, with D unclear. The germline V gene encodes CDR1 SQVTM and CDR2 ANQGSEA. The CDR3 is made up of 11 amino acids. V was clipped by 4 bases and J by 6 bases, with 7 bases between them. DNA of the CDR3: TGCAGCGTTGTCCTCCTCAATGAGCAGTTCTTC. Its protein product is CSVVLLNEQFF.

This rearrangement joins TRBV4-1 to TRBJ1-1; D unresolved. V was cut by 0 bases and J by 2 bases, with 13 bases left in between. From germline, CDR1 is MGHRA and CDR2 YSYEKL. CDR3 length: 16 amino acids. As DNA, the CDR3 is TGCGCCAGCAGCCAAGAAGGGTACGGGGAAAACACTGAAGCTTTCTTT. This sequence encodes CASSQEGYGENTEAFF.

The gene calls are TRBV19 and TRBJ1-1; TRBD1 is a possible D gene (5 bases). Germline values: CDR1 LNHDA, CDR2 SQIVND (reference sequence). This CDR3 region has 14 residues. The V gene lost 4 bases and the J gene lost 1 base, with 10 bases spanning the gap. For the CDR3, the DNA is TGTGCCAGTAGTAAGGGACCGCAGAACACTGAAGCTTTCTTT. Encoded protein: CASSKGPQNTEAFF.

The V gene is TRBV29-1, the J gene TRBJ2-7; 7 bases match TRBD1. V trimming: 8 bases; J trimming: 2 bases; junction bases outside the gene matches: 9. CDR1 is SQVTM, CDR2 ANQGSEA, per germline. The CDR3 has 13 residues. The DNA of the CDR3 is TGCAGCATAACCGACAGGGCCACCTACGAGCAGTACTTC. This gives the protein CSITDRATYEQYF.

The V gene is TRBV29-1, the J gene TRBJ1-1, with D possibly being TRBD1 (6 bases). Germline-derived CDR1 and CDR2 are SQVTM and ANQGSEA. The CDR3 covers 12 residues. V was pared by 0 bases and J by 8 bases, with 10 bases between. As DNA, the CDR3 is TGCAGCGTTGAAGAGGGACACGAAGAAGCTTTCTTT. Translating gives CSVEEGHEEAFF.

The genes are TRBV9 and TRBJ2-1; 8 nucleotides match TRBD2. Germline V gene lookup returns CDR1 SGDLS and CDR2 YYNGEE. CDR3 length: 14 residues. V lost 3 bases and J lost 6; bases outside the gene matches: 5. CDR3 loop: CASSARTSSNEQFF. The CDR3 DNA follows: TGTGCCAGCAGCGCCCGGACTAGCAGCAATGAGCAGTTCTTC.

The chain is built from TRBV5-8 and TRBJ2-5; the match to TRBD2 covers 11 bases. Germline assignment: CDR1 SGHTS and CDR2 YDEGEE. The CDR3 is made up of 16 amino acids. Losses at the gene ends were 4 bases for V and 1 base for J; bases not matched to a gene: 6. DNA for the CDR3: TGTGCCAGCAGCCGCGGGGGGACTAGCGGCCAAGAGACCCAGTACTTC. Translation: CASSRGGTSGQETQYF.